What follows are 14 T cell receptor beta chains derived from one specimen sequenced in a study of blood T cells in healthy people across ages. The use of a sample-barcoded 5' primer and a J-beta primer mix characterized a second PCR of roughly 6 to 11 cycles. TCRdb processed the 5' RACE reads anew with MiXCR; each CDR3 protein has one entry. This sample has 710,000 or so distinct CDR3 sequences, with about 30% found just once. The sample consisted of blood. These receptors were collected from a woman of 80 years or more in good health.

This clonotype was found a few times. CDR3 protein: CASSQTGGASYSNQPQHF. The CDR3 DNA is TGTGCCAGCAGCCAAACAGGGGGCGCGAGCTATAGCAATCAGCCCCAGCATTTT. The gene calls are TRBV7-9 and TRBJ1-5; the match to TRBD1 covers 9 bases. The CDR3 extends over 18 amino acids. The V gene's germline CDR1 is SEHNR and CDR2 FQNEAQ (reference sequence). Trimming cost V 5 bases and J 0 bases; bases outside gene matches: 11.

In this sample, this clonotype turned up a few times. Relative to the germline gene, one junction end is altered; a read error may explain this. The chain joins TRBV6-5 to TRBJ1-2; no definite D call. This CDR3 spans 13 amino acids. Germline lookup yields CDR1 MNHEY and CDR2 SVGAGI. The chain's CDR3 is CASRSAGLYGHTF. The CDR3 DNA is TGTGCCAGCAGGTCAGCGGGTCTCTATGGCCACACCTTC.

The chain combines TRBV28 with TRBJ2-5; D is unclear. Per germline, CDR1 MDHEN and CDR2 SYDVKM. This CDR3 has 11 residues. The germline V and J ends were trimmed by 10 bases and 4 bases, with 10 bases remaining between them. CDR3 nucleotides: TGTGCCACCACATTGATAGAGACCCAGTACTTC. This gives the protein CATTLIETQYF.

The chain carries TRBV19 and TRBJ2-7; 7 bases match TRBD2. CDR1 is LNHDA and CDR2 is SQIVND in the germline V gene (reference sequence). The ends lost 5 bases at V and 4 bases at J; junction bases unmatched: 17. This CDR3 spans 17 amino acids. This chain's CDR3 is CASSPITQRGGKYEQYF. The CDR3 DNA reads as TGTGCCAGTAGTCCCATCACCCAACGGGGAGGGAAATACGAGCAGTACTTC.

This chain uses TRBV20-1 with TRBJ1-1; D is unclear. CDR3 size: 14 residues. Trimming shortened V by 0 bases and J by 7 bases, and 15 bases separated the two germline ends. Germline-derived CDR1 and CDR2 are DFQATT and SNEGSKA (reference sequence). The CDR3 DNA is TGCAGTGCTAGAGAATCCCGGAGTCGTGTTGAAGCTTTCTTT. Protein product: CSARESRSRVEAFF.

Ten or more counts support this clonotype. CDR3 in DNA: TGTGCCAGCGAAGACCGTTTGAACACTGAAGCTTTCTTT. Protein sequence: CASEDRLNTEAFF. V gene TRBV7-9 combines with J gene TRBJ1-1; D call uncertain. Trimming removed 8 bases at V and 0 bases at J, with 10 bases between. CDR3 size: 13 residues. CDR1 is SEHNR and CDR2 is FQNEAQ in the germline V gene (reference sequence).

The V call is TRBV7-8, the J call TRBJ2-3; 15 positions agree with TRBD2. The CDR3 is 20 residues long. J gave up 1 base and V 7 bases, and 15 bases lay outside the gene matches. Germline CDR1 SGHVS, CDR2 FQNEAQ. The CDR3 nucleotides read TGTGCCAGCACCCCGGGACTAGCGGGGGGCCCTCCCTCGCGCACAGATACGCAGTATTTT. It codes for CASTPGLAGGPPSRTDTQYF.

The J gene is TRBJ2-4, the V gene TRBV12-3 or TRBV12-4; the D call may be TRBD1 or TRBD2 (5 bases each). This CDR3 is built from 14 residues. V lost 5 bases, J lost 7 bases, and 15 bases lay in between. CDR3 coding DNA: TGTGCCAGCAGTCGTGGAGAGGGGTTGAACATTCAGTACTTC. This gives the protein CASSRGEGLNIQYF.

In the case of this clonotype: A much larger clone lies a single base off, so this may be a read error. The chain joins TRBV7-8 to TRBJ2-3; D gene uncertain. The germline CDR1 and CDR2 sequences are SGHVS and FQNEAQ. CDR3 size: 16 residues. V lost 1 base, J lost 5 bases, and 16 bases lay in between. Here the CDR3 reads CASSLGRNHLRDTQYF. CDR3 bases: TGTGCCAGCAGCTTAGGCCGGAATCATCTCAGAGATACGCAGTATTTT. Drawing the rest from reference TRBV7-8 and TRBJ2-3, the complete variable domain is GAGVSQSPRYKVAKRGQDVALRCDPISGHVSLFWYQQALGQGPEFLTYFQNEAQLDKSGLPSDRFFAERPEGSVSTLKIQRTQQEDSAVYLCASSLGRNHLRDTQYFGPGTRLTVL.

The table lists this clonotype with many counts. This chain connects TRBV6-2 or TRBV6-3 to TRBJ2-7; D uncertain. Germline V gene data show CDR1 as MNHEY and CDR2 as SVGEGT. V lost 2 bases and J lost 2, with 7 bases in between. The CDR3 sequence is 13 residues long. The CDR3, as DNA: TGTGCCAGCAGTTACAGTGGAGCCTACGAGCAGTACTTC. It encodes CASSYSGAYEQYF.

As to this clonotype: At one boundary the junction diverges from the germline segment, which might be a read error. The rearrangement links TRBV9 to TRBJ1-1; D gene unclear. Germline assignment: CDR1 SGDLS and CDR2 YYNGEE. This CDR3 has 14 amino acids. CDR3 sequence: CSSSATERGSEAFF. CDR3 nucleotide sequence: TGTTCCAGCAGCGCCACCGAGAGAGGGTCTGAAGCTTTCTTT.

This chain links TRBV12-3 or TRBV12-4 with TRBJ2-3; D ambiguous. The ends were cut back, 1 base at V and 15 bases at J, with 20 bases in the middle. CDR3 length equals 14 residues. The CDR3, as DNA: TGTGCCAGCAGTTTAGGAGTGAGAGCAGATATGCAATATTTT. Protein sequence: CASSLGVRADMQYF.

In its sample, this clonotype was seen many times. The chain employs TRBV6-1 and TRBJ1-5; TRBD1 agrees at 8 bases. This CDR3 comprises 15 residues. Germline CDR1 is MNHNS and CDR2 is SASEGT. V lost 7 bases and J lost 2; bases outside the gene matches: 7. CDR3 nucleotide sequence: TGTGCCAGCACCTGGACAGGGATTGGCAATCAGCCCCAGCATTTT. It translates to CASTWTGIGNQPQHF.

The V and J genes are TRBV10-2 and TRBJ2-3, with D perhaps matching TRBD2 (5 bases). CDR1 is WSHSY and CDR2 is SAAADI in the germline V gene. Trimming shortened V by 0 bases and J by 0 bases, and 10 bases separated the two germline ends. The CDR3 extends over 16 amino acids. DNA for the CDR3: TGCGCCAGCAGTGAGTCGTGGACTCCTAGCACAGATACGCAGTATTTT. The encoded protein is CASSESWTPSTDTQYF.